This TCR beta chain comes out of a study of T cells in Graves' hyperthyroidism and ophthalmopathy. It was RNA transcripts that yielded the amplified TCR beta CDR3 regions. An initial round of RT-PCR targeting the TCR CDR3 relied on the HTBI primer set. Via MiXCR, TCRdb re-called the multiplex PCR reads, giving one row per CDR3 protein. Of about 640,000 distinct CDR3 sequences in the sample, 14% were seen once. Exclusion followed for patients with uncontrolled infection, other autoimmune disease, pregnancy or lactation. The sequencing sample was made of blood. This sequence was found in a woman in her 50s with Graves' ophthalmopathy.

The CDR3, as DNA: TGCGCCAGCAGCGTGGGACAGAACGGACCACCCCTCCACTTT. Translating it yields CASSVGQNGPPLHF. The chain combines TRBV5-1 with TRBJ1-6; 7 bases agree with TRBD1. The CDR3 has 14 residues. Per the germline V gene, CDR1 is SGHRS and CDR2 is YFSETQ. J lost 11 bases, V lost 4 bases, and 9 bases had no gene match.